These 25 T cell receptor beta chains originate from one sample sequenced in a study of blood T cell repertoires in COVID-19. The assay was immunoSEQ multiplex PCR, and TCRdb's table has in-frame clones only and misses some. The table has about 70,000 clones, about 85% seen once. The sample comprised peripheral blood. The receptors derive from an older man with acute or convalescent COVID-19.

V and J are TRBV29-1 and TRBJ1-2; no definite D call. V dropped 5 bases and J dropped 1 base, with 11 bases sitting between them. Per germline, CDR1 SQVTM and CDR2 ANQGSEA. This CDR3 has 13 amino acids. The CDR3 sequence: CSVRRSVNYGYTF. The CDR3 coding sequence is TGCAGCGTTCGTCGTAGCGTTAACTATGGCTACACCTTC.

The chain links TRBV12-3 or TRBV12-4 to TRBJ2-7, with no clear D. V lost 3 bases, J lost 4 bases, and 7 bases lay in between. The CDR3 consists of 12 residues. The CDR3 region is CASSFRVYEQYF. The CDR3 DNA follows: TGTGCCAGCAGTTTTAGAGTGTACGAGCAGTACTTC.

The V call is TRBV6-5, the J call TRBJ2-5; D not resolved. The ends were cut back, 5 bases at V and 0 bases at J, with 7 bases in the middle. There are 13 residues in the CDR3. Germline V CDR1 and CDR2: MNHEY, SVGAGI. The CDR3, as DNA: TGTGCCAGCAGTCCTCCGTACCAAGAGACCCAGTACTTC. It yields the protein CASSPPYQETQYF.

The chain links TRBV9 to TRBJ2-3; 8 nucleotides line up with TRBD2. Germline values: CDR1 SGDLS, CDR2 YYNGEE. V gave up 7 bases and J gave up 4 bases; unmatched junction bases: 8. The CDR3 is made up of 14 amino acids. CDR3 sequence (DNA): TGTGCCAGCTCCGGACTAGCCTCGGCAGATACGCAGTATTTT. As protein: CASSGLASADTQYF.

The chain has TRBV18 and TRBJ2-2, with D hard to call. The CDR3 contains 14 residues. V was clipped by 0 bases and J by 7 bases, with 9 bases between them. Looked up from germline, CDR1 is KGHSH and CDR2 is LQKENI. CDR3 region: CASSPPGWSGELFF. CDR3 coding DNA: TGTGCCAGCTCACCACCCGGGTGGAGCGGGGAGCTGTTTTTT. Filled out from reference TRBV18 and TRBJ2-2, the complete variable domain reads NAGVMQNPRHLVRRRGQEARLRCSPMKGHSHVYWYRQLPEEGLKFMVYLQKENIIDESGMPKERFSAEFPKEGPSILRIQQVVRGDSAAYFCASSPPGWSGELFFGEGSRLTVL.

V usage is TRBV7-2 and J usage is TRBJ2-2; 7 positions agree with TRBD1. This CDR3 has 16 amino acids. After removal of 5 bases from V and 5 bases from J, the junction contained 11 bases not matched to a gene. Germline V CDR1 and CDR2: SGHTA, FQGNSA. The CDR3 nucleotides read TGTGCCAGCAGCCTTAGGATAGGGGGCGAAACCGGGGAGCTGTTTTTT. Translation: CASSLRIGGETGELFF.

The rearrangement joins TRBV19 to TRBJ1-5, with a possible D match to TRBD1 (5 bases). Germline lookup yields CDR1 LNHDA and CDR2 SQIVND (reference sequence). Trimming cost V 9 bases and J 6 bases, with 12 bases left between them. This CDR3 comprises 12 residues. The CDR3 region has the DNA TGTGCCAGCCCCCCAGGGTTTCAGCCCCAGCATTTT. It yields the protein CASPPGFQPQHF.

This chain connects TRBV5-4 to TRBJ1-1, with 8 bases fitting TRBD1. Trimming removed 2 bases from V and 5 bases from J; junction bases left unmatched: 5. The CDR3 is made up of 14 amino acids. Germline V lookup: CDR1 SGHNT, CDR2 YYREEE (reference sequence). The CDR3 DNA follows: TGTGCCAGCAGCTTCAGGGGGCGAGGGACTGAAGCTTTCTTT. Protein product: CASSFRGRGTEAFF.

This chain links TRBV11-2 with TRBJ1-2; unclear D gene. The CDR3 contains 12 residues. Trimming took 5 bases from V and 7 from J, leaving 11 bases between them. Germline CDR1 and CDR2: SGHAT and FQNNGV. The CDR3 reads CASSPTPGGYTF. CDR3 nucleotide sequence: TGTGCCAGCAGCCCTACGCCCGGTGGCTACACCTTC.

This chain uses TRBV19 with TRBJ1-1; a possible D gene is TRBD1 (5 bases). The V end lost 9 bases, the J end lost 1 base, and 12 bases lay between the germline ends. Germline loops: CDR1 LNHDA, CDR2 SQIVND (reference sequence). This CDR3 is built from 13 residues. CDR3 sequence reads: CASAVDRNTEAFF. In DNA form, the CDR3 reads TGTGCCAGCGCCGTCGACAGGAACACTGAAGCTTTCTTT.

This rearrangement joins TRBV5-1 to TRBJ2-3; 8 bases line up with TRBD2. Germline V gene sequence: CDR1 SGHRS, CDR2 YFSETQ. The V segment lost 4 bases and the J segment 2 bases; nucleotides outside the gene matches: 15. There are 18 residues in the CDR3. CDR3 residues: CASSLLFPGTRFTDTQYF. The CDR3 DNA follows: TGCGCCAGCAGCCTACTATTTCCAGGGACTAGATTCACAGATACGCAGTATTTT.

Written as DNA, the CDR3 is TGTGCCAGCAGCCAAGGTTTCCGGGATGGCTACACCTTC. This encodes CASSQGFRDGYTF. The gene calls are TRBV3-1 (or the pseudogene TRBV3-2) and TRBJ1-2; no clear D gene. The CDR3 sequence is 13 residues long. Between the trimmed V and J ends, which lost 1 base and 6 bases, there was a span of 9 bases. CDR1 and CDR2 (germline): LGHDT, YNNKEL (reference sequence).

Here the CDR3 reads CASSIFGQTSYEQYF. CDR3 nucleotides: TGTGCCAGCAGTATCTTTGGACAGACCTCCTACGAGCAGTACTTC. This chain links TRBV28 with TRBJ2-7; D is possibly TRBD1 (6 bases). In germline, CDR1 is MDHEN, CDR2 SYDVKM. This CDR3 comprises 15 residues. With 5 bases removed from V and 0 bases from J, the gap between germline ends came to 14 bases.

This chain joins TRBV5-1 and TRBJ2-1, with TRBD2 identical over 9 bases. CDR1 and CDR2 (germline): SGHRS, YFSETQ. The CDR3 is made up of 14 amino acids. V lost 5 bases and J lost 7; bases outside the gene matches: 7. CDR3 protein: CASRGLATVNEQFF. The CDR3 DNA reads as TGCGCCAGCAGAGGACTAGCGACCGTGAATGAGCAGTTCTTC.

This clone appeared once. The chain uses TRBV28 and TRBJ2-3; no clear D. The V end was cut by 6 bases, the J end by 0 bases, with 22 bases between. Germline CDR1 and CDR2: MDHEN and SYDVKM. CDR3 length: 18 residues. The CDR3 sequence: CASRRSFGAATSTDTQYF. The CDR3 DNA reads as TGTGCCAGCAGACGAAGTTTCGGCGCGGCGACTAGCACAGATACGCAGTATTTT.

V usage is TRBV2 and J usage is TRBJ1-4; 8 bases align to TRBD1. V gave up 8 bases and J gave up 0 bases; unmatched junction bases: 8. Germline V gene lookup returns CDR1 SNHLY and CDR2 FYNNEI. The CDR3 runs 16 residues. CDR3 sequence reads: CASARDRPATNEKLFF. The CDR3 DNA reads as TGTGCCAGCGCGCGGGACAGGCCTGCAACTAATGAAAAACTGTTTTTT.

This rearrangement joins TRBV2 to TRBJ2-3, with D possibly TRBD2 on 6 matching bases. Per the germline V gene, CDR1 is SNHLY and CDR2 is FYNNEI. CDR3 length: 14 residues. V was clipped by 6 bases and J by 0 bases, with 10 bases between them. The CDR3 here is CASRAGESTDTQYF. As DNA, the CDR3 is TGTGCCAGCAGAGCGGGTGAGAGCACAGATACGCAGTATTTT. Combining the CDR3 with reference TRBV2 and TRBJ2-3 gives the whole variable domain EPEVTQTPSHQVTQMGQEVILRCVPISNHLYFYWYRQILGQKVEFLVSFYNNEISEKSEIFDDQFSVERPDGSNFTLKIRSTKLEDSAMYFCASRAGESTDTQYFGPGTRLTVL.

V and J are TRBV29-1 and TRBJ2-7; 14 positions match TRBD2. Germline CDR1 reads SQVTM; CDR2 reads ANQGSEA. This CDR3 is built from 15 residues. The V segment lost 6 bases and the J segment 0 bases; nucleotides outside the gene matches: 4. The CDR3 is CSVLTSGRASYEQYF. DNA for the CDR3: TGCAGCGTACTGACTAGCGGGAGGGCCTCCTACGAGCAGTACTTC.

V and J are TRBV10-3 and TRBJ2-7; 7 nucleotides line up with TRBD1. Germline loops: CDR1 ENHRY, CDR2 SYGVKD. The trim removed 5 bases at V and 6 bases at J, leaving 4 bases unmatched. CDR3 length: 12 residues. The CDR3 sequence: CAISLAGGEQYF. As DNA, the CDR3 is TGTGCCATCAGTTTAGCAGGGGGCGAGCAGTACTTC.

The chain uses TRBV5-1 and TRBJ2-2; 9 nucleotides align to TRBD2. The CDR3 contains 18 residues. The germline gives CDR1 SGHRS, CDR2 YFSETQ. V was pared by 0 bases and J by 4 bases, with 10 bases of the junction left unmatched. Written as DNA, the CDR3 is TGCGCCAGCAGCTTGGCCTTACGGACTAGCGCGGTCACCGGGGAGCTGTTTTTT. Translated, it gives CASSLALRTSAVTGELFF.

This chain joins TRBV19 and TRBJ2-4, with D perhaps TRBD2 (7 bases). This CDR3 is 18 amino acids long. Deletions cut 5 bases from V and 1 base from J, with 21 bases between. Germline loops: CDR1 LNHDA, CDR2 SQIVND (reference sequence). CDR3 region: CASSAPGRGALAKNIQYF. CDR3 sequence (DNA): TGTGCCAGTAGTGCCCCGGGACGGGGGGCACTCGCCAAAAACATTCAGTACTTC.

This sequence joins TRBV19 and TRBJ2-7, with D possibly matching TRBD2 (7 bases). The germline V gene has CDR1 LNHDA and CDR2 SQIVND (reference sequence). V lost 4 bases and J 11 bases, leaving 18 bases between the germline ends. This CDR3 comprises 13 residues. The CDR3 region has the DNA TGTGCCAGTAGTACCGCCCGAGGGGGGGAGGAGTACTTC. Amino acids: CASSTARGGEEYF.

To note about this clone: Other nucleotide sequences from this sample produce the same CDR3. The chain recombines TRBV18 with TRBJ2-5; TRBD1 aligns across 7 bases. The germline V gene encodes CDR1 KGHSH and CDR2 LQKENI. The V gene end was trimmed by 4 bases and the J gene end by 1 base; junction bases not matched to a gene: 3. This CDR3 has 14 amino acids. CDR3 residues: CASSRNRGQETQYF. Written as DNA, the CDR3 is TGTGCCAGCTCACGAAACAGGGGCCAAGAGACCCAGTACTTC.

The V gene is TRBV11-2, the J gene TRBJ2-5; TRBD2 aligns across 7 bases. Germline lookup yields CDR1 SGHAT and CDR2 FQNNGV. The CDR3 is made up of 15 amino acids. V lost 3 bases, J lost 5 bases, and 9 bases stayed unmatched. The CDR3 nucleotides read TGTGCCAGCAGCTTGCCGGGACTCGGGGGGGAGACCCAGTACTTC. Encoded protein: CASSLPGLGGETQYF. The whole variable domain, remainder taken from reference TRBV11-2 and TRBJ2-5, is EAGVAQSPRYKIIEKRQSVAFWCNPISGHATLYWYQQILGQGPKLLIQFQNNGVVDDSQLPKDRFSAERLKGVDSTLKIQPAKLEDSAVYLCASSLPGLGGETQYFGPGTRLLVL.

This chain connects TRBV7-2 to TRBJ2-3, with 11 nucleotides matching TRBD2. The ends lost 1 base at V and 1 base at J; junction bases unmatched: 10. CDR1 and CDR2 from the germline V gene are SGHTA and FQGNSA. The CDR3 runs to 19 residues. The CDR3 coding sequence is TGTGCCAGCAGCTTAGAGATTAGCGGGGGGGTCGGGCGCACAGATACGCAGTATTTT. Translation gives CASSLEISGGVGRTDTQYF. The variable domain in full, with the rest retrieved from reference TRBV7-2 and TRBJ2-3, is GAGVSQSPSNKVTEKGKDVELRCDPISGHTALYWYRQSLGQGLEFLIYFQGNSAPDKSGLPSDRFSAERTGGSVSTLTIQRTQQEDSAVYLCASSLEISGGVGRTDTQYFGPGTRLTVL.